This TCR beta chain is drawn from a study of blood T cell repertoires in COVID-19. Clones were read by immunoSEQ multiplex PCR, and TCRdb kept only the in-frame ones, dropping some. The top ten clones hold around 5.8% of a sample with about 280,000 clones, roughly 85% of them seen once. Germline V gene data show CDR1 as MNHEY and CDR2 as SVGAGI. V gave up 7 bases and J gave up 7 bases; unmatched junction bases: 7. The CDR3 is 13 residues long. This receptor was taken from a woman aged 35 to 49 who had recovered from COVID-19. Material: PBMCs or T cells enriched from blood (not recorded which). The rearrangement uses TRBV6-5 and TRBJ1-2; 9 bases are shared with TRBD1. The CDR3 DNA is TGTGCCAGCAACACAGGGGGCGAGTTTGGCTACACCTTC. Translating it yields CASNTGGEFGYTF.